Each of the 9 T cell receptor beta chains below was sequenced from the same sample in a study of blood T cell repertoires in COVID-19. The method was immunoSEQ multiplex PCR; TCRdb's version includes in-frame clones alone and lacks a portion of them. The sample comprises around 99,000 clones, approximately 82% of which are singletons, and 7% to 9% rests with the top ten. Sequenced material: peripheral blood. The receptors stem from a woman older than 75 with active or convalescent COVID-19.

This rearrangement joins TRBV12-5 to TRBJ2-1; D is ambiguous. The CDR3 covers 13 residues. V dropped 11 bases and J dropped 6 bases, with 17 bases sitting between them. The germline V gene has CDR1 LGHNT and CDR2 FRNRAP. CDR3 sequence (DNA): TGTGCTCCCCTAACTACACCTGGCAATGAGCAGTTCTTC. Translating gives CAPLTTPGNEQFF.

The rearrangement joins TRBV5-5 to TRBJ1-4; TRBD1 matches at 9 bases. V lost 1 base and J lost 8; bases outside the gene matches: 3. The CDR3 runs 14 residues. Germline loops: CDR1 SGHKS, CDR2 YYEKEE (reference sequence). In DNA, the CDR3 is TGTGCCAGCAGCTTGACAGGGGGCAGAGAAAAACTGTTTTTT. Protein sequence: CASSLTGGREKLFF.

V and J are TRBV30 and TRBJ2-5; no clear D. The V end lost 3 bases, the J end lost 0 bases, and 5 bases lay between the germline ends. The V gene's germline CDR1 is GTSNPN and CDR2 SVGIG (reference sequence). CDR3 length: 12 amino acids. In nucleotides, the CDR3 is TGTGCCTGGAGCACTAACCAAGAGACCCAGTACTTC. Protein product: CAWSTNQETQYF.

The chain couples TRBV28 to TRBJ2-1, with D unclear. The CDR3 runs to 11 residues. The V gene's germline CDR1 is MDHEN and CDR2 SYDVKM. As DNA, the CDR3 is TGTGCGAGCCTCGGTGACTATGAGCAGTTCTTC. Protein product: CASLGDYEQFF.

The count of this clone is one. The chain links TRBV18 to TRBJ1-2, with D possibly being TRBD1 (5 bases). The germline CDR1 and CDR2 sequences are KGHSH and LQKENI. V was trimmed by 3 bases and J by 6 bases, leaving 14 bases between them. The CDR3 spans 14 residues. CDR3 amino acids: CASSPRGFSDGYTF. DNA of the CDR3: TGTGCCAGCTCACCGCGGGGGTTCTCTGATGGCTACACCTTC.

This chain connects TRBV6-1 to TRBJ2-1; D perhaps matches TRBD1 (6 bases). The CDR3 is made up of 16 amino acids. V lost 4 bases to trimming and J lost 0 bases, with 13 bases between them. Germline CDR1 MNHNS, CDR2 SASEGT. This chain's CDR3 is CASSGTETSSYNEQFF. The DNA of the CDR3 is TGTGCCAGCAGTGGGACAGAAACGAGCTCCTACAATGAGCAGTTCTTC.

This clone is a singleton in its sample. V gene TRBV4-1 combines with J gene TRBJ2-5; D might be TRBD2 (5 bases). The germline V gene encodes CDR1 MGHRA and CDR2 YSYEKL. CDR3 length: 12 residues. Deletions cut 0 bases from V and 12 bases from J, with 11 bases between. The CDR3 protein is CASSQDSARKYF. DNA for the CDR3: TGCGCCAGCAGCCAAGATAGCGCCAGAAAGTACTTC.

DNA for the CDR3: TGTGCCAGCAGCGTAAGGGGGCTGCATGGCTACACCTTC. It translates to CASSVRGLHGYTF. The chain is built from TRBV9 and TRBJ1-2; 7 bases are a match to TRBD1. This CDR3 spans 13 amino acids. Germline trimming cut 1 base from V and 6 bases from J; bases unmatched to any gene: 3. Germline V gene sequence: CDR1 SGDLS, CDR2 YYNGEE.

The chain's CDR3 is CASSLGVLAVNEQFF. CDR3 nucleotides: TGTGCCAGCAGCTTAGGGGTTTTAGCGGTAAATGAGCAGTTCTTC. The V call is TRBV7-2, the J call TRBJ2-1, with a possible D match to TRBD2 (6 bases). Germline CDR1 reads SGHTA; CDR2 reads FQGNSA. V gave up 1 base and J gave up 7 bases, with 14 bases separating them. The CDR3 has 15 residues.